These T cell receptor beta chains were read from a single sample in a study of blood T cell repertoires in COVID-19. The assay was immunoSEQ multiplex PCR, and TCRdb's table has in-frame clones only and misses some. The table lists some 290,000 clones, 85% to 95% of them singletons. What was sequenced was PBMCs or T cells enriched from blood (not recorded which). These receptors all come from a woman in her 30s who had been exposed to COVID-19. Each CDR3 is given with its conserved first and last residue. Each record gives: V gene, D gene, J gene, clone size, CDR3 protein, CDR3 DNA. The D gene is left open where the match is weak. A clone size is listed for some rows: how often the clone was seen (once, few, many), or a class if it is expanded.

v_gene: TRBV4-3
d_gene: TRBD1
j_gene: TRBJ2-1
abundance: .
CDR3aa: CARTTGGDYYNEQFF
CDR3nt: TGCGCCAGAACGACAGGGGGCGATTATTACAATGAGCAGTTCTTC

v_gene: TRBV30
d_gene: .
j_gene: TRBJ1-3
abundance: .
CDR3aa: CAWSVTVSGNTIYF
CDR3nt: TGTGCCTGGAGTGTGACAGTCTCTGGAAACACCATATATTTT

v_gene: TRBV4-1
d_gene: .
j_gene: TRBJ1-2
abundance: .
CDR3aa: CASSQTQGPGPFYGYTF
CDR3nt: TGCGCCAGCAGCCAAACACAGGGCCCAGGGCCATTTTATGGCTACACCTTC

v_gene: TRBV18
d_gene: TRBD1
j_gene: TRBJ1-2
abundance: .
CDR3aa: CASSPPWDRASGYTF
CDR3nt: TGTGCCAGCTCACCACCATGGGACAGGGCTAGTGGCTACACCTTC

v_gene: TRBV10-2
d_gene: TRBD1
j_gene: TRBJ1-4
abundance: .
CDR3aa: CASRAAGTGNEKLFF
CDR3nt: TGCGCCAGCAGAGCCGCCGGGACAGGGAATGAAAAACTGTTTTTT

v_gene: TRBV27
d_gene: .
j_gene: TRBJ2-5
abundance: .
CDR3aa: CASSPIGTFETQYF
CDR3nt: TGTGCCAGCAGCCCTATAGGGACTTTCGAGACCCAGTACTTC

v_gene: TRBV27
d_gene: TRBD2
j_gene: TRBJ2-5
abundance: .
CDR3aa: CASSLRYSGVGPETQYF
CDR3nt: TGTGCCAGCAGTTTACGGTATAGCGGGGTGGGCCCAGAGACCCAGTACTTC

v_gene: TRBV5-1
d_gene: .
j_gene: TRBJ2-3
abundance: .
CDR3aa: CASSLRADTDTQYF
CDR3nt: TGCGCCAGCAGCTTGCGTGCAGACACAGATACGCAGTATTTT

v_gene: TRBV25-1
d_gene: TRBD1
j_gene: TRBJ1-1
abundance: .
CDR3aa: CASSSRTGGANTEAFF
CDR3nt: TGTGCCAGCAGTTCCCGGACAGGGGGCGCGAACACTGAAGCTTTCTTT

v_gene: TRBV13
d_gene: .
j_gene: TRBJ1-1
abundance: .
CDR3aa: CASSSQGPTEAFF
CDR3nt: TGTGCCAGCAGCTCGCAGGGCCCCACTGAAGCTTTCTTT

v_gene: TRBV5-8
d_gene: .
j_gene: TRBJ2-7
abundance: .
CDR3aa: CASLRDSHYEQYF
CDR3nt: TGTGCCAGCCTCCGGGACTCTCACTACGAGCAGTACTTC

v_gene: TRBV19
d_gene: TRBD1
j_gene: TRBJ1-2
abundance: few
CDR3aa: CASSGSTGGNYGYTF
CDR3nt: TGTGCCAGTAGTGGCTCGACAGGGGGCAACTATGGCTACACCTTC

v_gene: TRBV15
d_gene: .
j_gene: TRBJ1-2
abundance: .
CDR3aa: CATSGRTFYGYTF
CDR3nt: TGTGCCACCAGTGGACGGACTTTCTATGGCTACACCTTC

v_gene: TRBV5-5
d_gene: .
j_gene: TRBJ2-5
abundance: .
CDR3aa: CASSVRDMVETQYF
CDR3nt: TGTGCCAGCAGCGTCAGGGACATGGTAGAGACCCAGTACTTC

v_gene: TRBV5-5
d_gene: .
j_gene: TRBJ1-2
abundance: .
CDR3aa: CASSLEEGRYGYTF
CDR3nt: TGTGCCAGCAGCTTGGAGGAGGGAAGATATGGCTACACCTTC

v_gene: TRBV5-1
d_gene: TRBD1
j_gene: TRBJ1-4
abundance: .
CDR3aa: CASSWTGNNEKLFF
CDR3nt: TGCGCCAGCAGCTGGACAGGGAATAATGAAAAACTGTTTTTT

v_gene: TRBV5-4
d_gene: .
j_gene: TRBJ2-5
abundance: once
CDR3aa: CASSSQNQETQYF
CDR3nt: TGTGCCAGCAGTTCCCAGAACCAAGAGACCCAGTACTTC

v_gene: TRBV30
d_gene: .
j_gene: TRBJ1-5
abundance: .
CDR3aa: CAWSRQGIGNQPQHF
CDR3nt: TGTGCCTGGAGTCGTCAGGGTATCGGCAATCAGCCCCAGCATTTT

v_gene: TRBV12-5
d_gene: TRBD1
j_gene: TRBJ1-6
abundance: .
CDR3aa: CASGLEILHRDRRGPLHF
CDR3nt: TGTGCTAGTGGTTTGGAAATACTTCACCGGGACAGGAGGGGCCCCCTCCACTTT

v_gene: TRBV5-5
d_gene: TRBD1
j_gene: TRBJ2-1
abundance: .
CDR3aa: CASSFRDRVYNEQFF
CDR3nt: TGTGCCAGCAGCTTCAGGGACAGGGTATACAATGAGCAGTTCTTC

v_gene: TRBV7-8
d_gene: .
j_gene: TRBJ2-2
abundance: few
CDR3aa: CASSLALGGLNTGELFF
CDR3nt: TGTGCCAGCAGCTTAGCCCTCGGGGGGCTGAACACCGGGGAGCTGTTTTTT

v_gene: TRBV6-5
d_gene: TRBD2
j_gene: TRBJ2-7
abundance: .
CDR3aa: CASTALAGASYEQYF
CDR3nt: TGTGCCAGCACAGCTCTAGCGGGGGCCTCCTACGAGCAGTACTTC

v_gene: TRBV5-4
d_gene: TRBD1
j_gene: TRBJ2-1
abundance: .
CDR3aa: CASSLGGRGLNTYNEQFF
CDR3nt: TGTGCCAGCAGCTTGGGTGGCAGGGGGCTGAATACCTACAATGAGCAGTTCTTC

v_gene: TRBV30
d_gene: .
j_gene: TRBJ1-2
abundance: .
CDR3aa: CAWSVRVGAHGYTF
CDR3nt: TGTGCCTGGAGTGTACGGGTGGGGGCTCACGGCTACACCTTC

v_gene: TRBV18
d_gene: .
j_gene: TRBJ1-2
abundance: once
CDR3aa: CASSPLTGHNYGYTF
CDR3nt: TGTGCCAGCTCACCACTAACAGGACATAACTATGGCTACACCTTC

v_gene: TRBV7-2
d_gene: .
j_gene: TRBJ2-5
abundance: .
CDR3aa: CASSLSAGWETQYF
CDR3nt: TGTGCCAGCAGCTTAAGCGCCGGTTGGGAGACCCAGTACTTC

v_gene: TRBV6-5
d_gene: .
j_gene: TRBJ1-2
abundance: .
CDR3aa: CASSKGNRPYGYTF
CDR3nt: TGTGCCAGCAGTAAGGGAAACAGGCCCTATGGCTACACCTTC

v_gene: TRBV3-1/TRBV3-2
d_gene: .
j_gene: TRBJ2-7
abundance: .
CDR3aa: CASSRNGGPYEQYF
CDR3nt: TGTGCCAGCAGCCGAAACGGGGGACCCTACGAGCAGTACTTC

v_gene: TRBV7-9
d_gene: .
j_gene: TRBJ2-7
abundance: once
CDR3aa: CASTPPGTYTYEQYF
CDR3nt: TGTGCCAGCACCCCCCCCGGGACATACACCTACGAGCAGTACTTC

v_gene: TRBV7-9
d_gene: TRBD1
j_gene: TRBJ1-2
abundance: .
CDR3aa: CASSSGQGSYGYTF
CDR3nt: TGTGCCAGCAGCTCCGGACAGGGAAGTTATGGCTACACCTTC

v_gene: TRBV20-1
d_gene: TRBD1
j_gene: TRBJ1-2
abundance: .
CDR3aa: CSAWTGDGYTF
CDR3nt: TGCAGTGCCTGGACAGGCGACGGCTACACCTTC